The rows below give T cell receptor beta chains drawn from one sample of a study of T cells in Graves' hyperthyroidism and ophthalmopathy. Using its own MiXCR run on the multiplex PCR reads, TCRdb lists one record per CDR3 protein. The table shows fewer than 850,000 distinct CDR3 sequences, with about 18% occurring only once. Specimen: blood. The receptors stem from a man in his fifties or sixties with Graves' hyperthyroidism. The CDR3 runs from the conserved cysteine through the conserved F or W. Fields, in order: J gene, clone size, D gene, V gene, CDR3 DNA, CDR3 protein. D genes are given only for firm matches. Only some rows state a clone size, as once, few, many or a class for expanded clones.

TRBJ2-3,.,.,TRBV6-2/TRBV6-3,TGTGCCAGCAGTTCGTGGCCAGGGACAAGCACAGATACGCAGTATTTT,CASSSWPGTSTDTQYF
TRBJ1-1,many,.,TRBV25-1,TGTGCCAGCAGTGAATCCCAGGGGTGGGGAACTGAAGCTTTCTTT,CASSESQGWGTEAFF
TRBJ2-7,.,.,TRBV13,TGTGCCAGCAGCTTATTACGGTTGGAGGCGGCCTCCTACGAGCAGTACTTC,CASSLLRLEAASYEQYF
TRBJ1-3,.,.,TRBV7-3,TGTGCCAGCAGCTTACAACAGGGAGATGGAAACACCATATATTTT,CASSLQQGDGNTIYF
TRBJ2-1,.,.,TRBV14,TGTGCCAGCAGAGAGGGTAACTACAATGAGCAGTTCTTC,CASREGNYNEQFF
TRBJ2-2,many,.,TRBV27,TGTGCCAGCAGTCAAACCGGGGAGCTGTTTTTT,CASSQTGELFF
TRBJ2-1,.,.,TRBV29-1,TGCAGCGTTGTGGCTCGAACCGATGAGCAGTTCTTC,CSVVARTDEQFF
TRBJ2-1,.,TRBD2,TRBV7-3,TGTGCCAGCAGCCTAAACCCACTAGCGAAATCCCCCTACAATGAGCAGTTCTTC,CASSLNPLAKSPYNEQFF
TRBJ2-1,many,.,TRBV5-1,TGCGCCAGCAGCTACCTAACGGAGCCCTACAATGAGCAGTTCTTC,CASSYLTEPYNEQFF
TRBJ2-7,few,TRBD1,TRBV9,TGTGCCAGCAGCTCAGGAGGACAGGGATCCCACGAGCAGTACTTC,CASSSGGQGSHEQYF
TRBJ1-5,many,TRBD1,TRBV27,TGTGCCAGCAGTTTATCACAGGGGCTGGGTCAGCCCCAGCATTTT,CASSLSQGLGQPQHF
TRBJ1-3,many,.,TRBV20-1,TGCAGTGCTAGCGGTGCCAGGGGCGTCCCTGGAAACACCATATATTTT,CSASGARGVPGNTIYF
TRBJ2-1,.,TRBD2,TRBV7-3,TGTGCCAGCAGCTTAACGCCGGGAGGGCCAAATGAGCAGTTCTTC,CASSLTPGGPNEQFF
TRBJ2-1,few,TRBD2,TRBV7-9,TGTGCCAGCAGCCAAGAACTAGCGGGAGGCCGATCTGAGCAGTTCTTC,CASSQELAGGRSEQFF
TRBJ1-4,.,.,TRBV11-2,TGTGCCAGCAGCTTAGATTATCAGGGAGAAAAACTGTTTTTT,CASSLDYQGEKLFF
TRBJ1-2,.,TRBD1,TRBV19,TGTGCCAGTAGTATAGGACAGGGCTCGACGGCTGGCTACACCTTC,CASSIGQGSTAGYTF
TRBJ2-3,.,.,TRBV12-3/TRBV12-4,TGTGCCAGCAGTTTGTCCGGGCATCAAACAGATACGCAGTATTTT,CASSLSGHQTDTQYF
TRBJ1-5,many,TRBD1,TRBV7-9,TGTGCCAGCAGCTCAACGGACAGGGGTGAGCCCCAGCATTTT,CASSSTDRGEPQHF
TRBJ2-2,.,TRBD2,TRBV5-1,TGCGCCAGCAGCGGTTTAGCGGGAGTCGACACCGGGGAGCTGTTTTTT,CASSGLAGVDTGELFF
TRBJ2-7,.,TRBD1,TRBV18,TGTGCCAGCTCACCCCCCAGGGGGCCAGGTAGCGAGCAGTACTTC,CASSPPRGPGSEQYF
TRBJ2-2,many,.,TRBV6-2/TRBV6-3,TGTGCCAGCAGTTACGCCGGGTACACCGGGGAGCTGTTTTTT,CASSYAGYTGELFF
TRBJ2-7,many,.,TRBV28,TGTGCCAGCAGCTTAATTAAGACCAAGATATCCTACGAGCAGTACTTC,CASSLIKTKISYEQYF
TRBJ1-6,few,TRBD1,TRBV6-1,TGTGCCAGCAGTGAGCTAGAACAGGGGAGGTCACCCCTCCACTTT,CASSELEQGRSPLHF
TRBJ1-2,many,.,TRBV18,TGTGCCAGCAGCCCGGACAGTTCATATGGCTACACCTTC,CASSPDSSYGYTF
TRBJ2-5,many,.,TRBV3-1,TGTGCCAGCAGCAACCGGACGGAGCAAGAGACCCAGTACTTC,CASSNRTEQETQYF